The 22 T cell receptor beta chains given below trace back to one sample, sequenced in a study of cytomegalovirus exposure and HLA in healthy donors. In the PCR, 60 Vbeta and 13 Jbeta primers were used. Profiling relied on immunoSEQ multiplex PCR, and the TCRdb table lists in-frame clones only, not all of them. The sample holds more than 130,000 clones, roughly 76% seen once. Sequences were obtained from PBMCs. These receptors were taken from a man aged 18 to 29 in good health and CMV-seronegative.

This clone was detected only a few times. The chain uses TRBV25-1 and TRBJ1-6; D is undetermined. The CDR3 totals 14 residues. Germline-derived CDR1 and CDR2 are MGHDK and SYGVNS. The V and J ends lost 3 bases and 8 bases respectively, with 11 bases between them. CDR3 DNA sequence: TGTGCCAGCAGTGATACAGAACGATATTCACCCCTCCACTTT. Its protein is CASSDTERYSPLHF.

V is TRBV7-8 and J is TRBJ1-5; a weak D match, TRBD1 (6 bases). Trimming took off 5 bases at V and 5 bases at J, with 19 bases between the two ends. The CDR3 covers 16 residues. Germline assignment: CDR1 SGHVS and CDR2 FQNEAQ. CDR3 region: CASSQIEGVFDQPQHF. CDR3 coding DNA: TGTGCCAGCAGCCAAATAGAGGGGGTCTTTGATCAGCCCCAGCATTTT.

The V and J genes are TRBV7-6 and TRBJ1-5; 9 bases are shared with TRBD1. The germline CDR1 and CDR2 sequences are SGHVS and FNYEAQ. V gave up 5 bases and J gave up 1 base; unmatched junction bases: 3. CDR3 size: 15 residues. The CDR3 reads CASSIGQGSNQPQHF. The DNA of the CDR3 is TGTGCCAGCAGCATCGGACAGGGGAGCAATCAGCCCCAGCATTTT.

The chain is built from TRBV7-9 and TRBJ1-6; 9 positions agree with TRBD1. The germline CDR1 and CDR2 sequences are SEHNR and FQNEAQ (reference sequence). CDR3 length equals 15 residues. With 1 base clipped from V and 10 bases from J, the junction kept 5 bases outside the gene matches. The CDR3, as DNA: TGTGCCAGCAGCTTAGACCCGGGACAGGGCTCACCCCTCCACTTT. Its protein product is CASSLDPGQGSPLHF.

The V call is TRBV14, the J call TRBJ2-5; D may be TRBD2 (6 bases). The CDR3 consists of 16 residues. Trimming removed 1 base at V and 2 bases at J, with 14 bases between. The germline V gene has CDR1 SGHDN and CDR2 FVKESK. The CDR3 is CASSQVGLTLQETQYF. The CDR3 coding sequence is TGTGCCAGCAGCCAAGTGGGACTGACGCTTCAAGAGACCCAGTACTTC.

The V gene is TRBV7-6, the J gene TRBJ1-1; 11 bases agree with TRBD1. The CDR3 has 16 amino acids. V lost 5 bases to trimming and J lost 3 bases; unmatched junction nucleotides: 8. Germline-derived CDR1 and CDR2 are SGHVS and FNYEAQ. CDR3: CASSAGQGARDTEAFF. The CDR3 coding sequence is TGTGCCAGCAGCGCTGGACAGGGGGCTAGGGACACTGAAGCTTTCTTT.

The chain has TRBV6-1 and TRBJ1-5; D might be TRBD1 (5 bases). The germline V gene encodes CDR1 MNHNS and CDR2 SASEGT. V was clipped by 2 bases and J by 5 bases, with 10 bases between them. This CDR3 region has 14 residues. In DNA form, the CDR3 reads TGTGCCAGCAGTGAACAGGGTCGTGATCAGCCCCAGCATTTT. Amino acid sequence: CASSEQGRDQPQHF.

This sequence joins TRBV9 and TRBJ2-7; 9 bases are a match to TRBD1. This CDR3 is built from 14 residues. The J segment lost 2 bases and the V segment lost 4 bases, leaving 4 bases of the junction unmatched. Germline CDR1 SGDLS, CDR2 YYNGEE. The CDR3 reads CASSSNRGPYEQYF. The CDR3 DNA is TGTGCCAGCAGCTCCAACAGGGGGCCCTACGAGCAGTACTTC.

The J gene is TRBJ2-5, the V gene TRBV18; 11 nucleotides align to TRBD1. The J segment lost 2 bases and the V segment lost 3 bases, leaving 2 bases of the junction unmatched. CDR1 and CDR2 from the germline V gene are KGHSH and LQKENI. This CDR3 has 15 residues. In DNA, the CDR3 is TGTGCCAGCTCACCCGGGGACAGGGGGCAAGAGACCCAGTACTTC. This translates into CASSPGDRGQETQYF.

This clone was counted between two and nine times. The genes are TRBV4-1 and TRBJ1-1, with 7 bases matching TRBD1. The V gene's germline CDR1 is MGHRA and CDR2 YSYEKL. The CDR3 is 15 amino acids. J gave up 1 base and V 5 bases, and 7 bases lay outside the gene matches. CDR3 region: CASSLGGGGNTEAFF. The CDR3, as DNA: TGCGCCAGCAGCTTAGGGGGCGGTGGGAACACTGAAGCTTTCTTT.

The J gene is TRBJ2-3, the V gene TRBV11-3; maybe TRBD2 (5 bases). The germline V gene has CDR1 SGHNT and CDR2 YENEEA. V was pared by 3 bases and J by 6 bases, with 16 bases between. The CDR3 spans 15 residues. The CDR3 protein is CASSFSGVISDTQYF. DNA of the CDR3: TGTGCCAGCAGCTTTTCCGGGGTAATATCTGATACGCAGTATTTT.

The CDR3, as DNA: TGTGCCAGCAGCCCGACAGGGTTCTCTGGCAATCAGCCCCAGCATTTT. Protein sequence: CASSPTGFSGNQPQHF. The genes are TRBV7-6 and TRBJ1-5, with 7 positions matching TRBD1. The CDR3 runs to 16 residues. The V gene's germline CDR1 is SGHVS and CDR2 FNYEAQ. Losses at the gene ends were 5 bases for V and 2 bases for J; bases not matched to a gene: 9.

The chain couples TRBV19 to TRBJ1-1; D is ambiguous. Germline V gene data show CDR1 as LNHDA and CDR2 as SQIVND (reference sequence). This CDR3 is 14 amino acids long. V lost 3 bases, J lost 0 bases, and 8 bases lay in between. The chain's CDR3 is CASSIGNMNTEAFF. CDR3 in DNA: TGTGCCAGTAGTATTGGCAATATGAACACTGAAGCTTTCTTT. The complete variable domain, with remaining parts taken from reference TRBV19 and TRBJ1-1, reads DGGITQSPKYLFRKEGQNVTLSCEQNLNHDAMYWYRQDPGQGLRLIYYSQIVNDFQKGDIAEGYSVSREKKESFPLTVTSAQKNPTAFYLCASSIGNMNTEAFFGQGTRLTVV.

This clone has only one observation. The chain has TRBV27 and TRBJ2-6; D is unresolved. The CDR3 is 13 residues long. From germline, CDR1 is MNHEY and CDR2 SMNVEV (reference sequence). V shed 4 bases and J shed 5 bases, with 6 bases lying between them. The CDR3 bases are TGTGCCAGCAGTTCCCATTGGGCCAACGTCCTGACTTTC. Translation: CASSSHWANVLTF.

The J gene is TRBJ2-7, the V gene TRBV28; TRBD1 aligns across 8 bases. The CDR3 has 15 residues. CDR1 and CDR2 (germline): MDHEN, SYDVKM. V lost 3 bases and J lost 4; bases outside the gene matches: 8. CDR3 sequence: CASSLWTGIKYEQYF. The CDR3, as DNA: TGTGCCAGCAGTTTGTGGACAGGGATTAAATACGAGCAGTACTTC.

The CDR3: CASSLVGSGKQPQHF. The CDR3 DNA reads as TGTGCCAGCAGTTTAGTCGGGTCGGGGAAACAGCCCCAGCATTTT. The chain links TRBV27 to TRBJ1-5, with D unclear. The ends were cut back, 2 bases at V and 7 bases at J, with 15 bases in the middle. The V gene's germline CDR1 is MNHEY and CDR2 SMNVEV (reference sequence). CDR3 length equals 15 residues.

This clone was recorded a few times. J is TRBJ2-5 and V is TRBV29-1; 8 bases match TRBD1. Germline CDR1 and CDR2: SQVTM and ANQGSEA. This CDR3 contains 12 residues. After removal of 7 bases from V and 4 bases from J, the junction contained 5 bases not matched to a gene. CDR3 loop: CSAQGAIETQYF. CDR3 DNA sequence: TGCAGCGCCCAGGGGGCGATAGAGACCCAGTACTTC. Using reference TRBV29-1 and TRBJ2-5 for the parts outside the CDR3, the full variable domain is SAVISQKPSRDICQRGTSLTIQCQVDSQVTMMFWYRQQPGQSLTLIATANQGSEATYESGFVIDKFPISRPNLTFSTLTVSNMSPEDSSIYLCSAQGAIETQYFGPGTRLLVL.

CDR3 residues: CAWSSSGNTIYF. The DNA for the CDR3 is TGTGCCTGGAGCTCCTCTGGAAACACCATATATTTT. The chain couples TRBV30 to TRBJ1-3; D unresolved. Trimming took off 3 bases at V and 0 bases at J, with 3 bases between the two ends. CDR1 is GTSNPN, CDR2 SVGIG, per germline (reference sequence). The CDR3 totals 12 residues.

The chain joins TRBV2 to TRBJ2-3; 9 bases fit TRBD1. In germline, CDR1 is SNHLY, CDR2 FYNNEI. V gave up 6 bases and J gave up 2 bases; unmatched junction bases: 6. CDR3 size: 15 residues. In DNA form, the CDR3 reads TGTGCCAGCAGAGTACAGGGGGCGAACACAGATACGCAGTATTTT. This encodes CASRVQGANTDTQYF.

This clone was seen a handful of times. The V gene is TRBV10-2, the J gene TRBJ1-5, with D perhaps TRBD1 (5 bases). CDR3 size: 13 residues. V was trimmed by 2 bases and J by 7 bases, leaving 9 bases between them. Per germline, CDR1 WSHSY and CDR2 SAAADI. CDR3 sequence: CASSERGNQPQHF. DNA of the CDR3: TGCGCCAGCAGTGAGAGGGGAAACCAGCCCCAGCATTTT.

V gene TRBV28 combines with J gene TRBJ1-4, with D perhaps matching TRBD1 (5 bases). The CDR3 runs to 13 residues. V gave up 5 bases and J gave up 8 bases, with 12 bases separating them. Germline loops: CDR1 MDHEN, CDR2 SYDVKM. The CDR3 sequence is CASSPYGGEKLFF. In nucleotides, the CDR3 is TGTGCCAGCAGTCCTTACGGGGGAGAAAAACTGTTTTTT.

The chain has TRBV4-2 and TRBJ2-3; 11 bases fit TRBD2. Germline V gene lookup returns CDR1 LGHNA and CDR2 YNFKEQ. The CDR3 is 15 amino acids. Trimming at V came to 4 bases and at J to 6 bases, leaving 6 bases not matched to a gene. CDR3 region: CASSLTSGRYDTQYF. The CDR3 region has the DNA TGTGCCAGCAGCCTTACTAGCGGGAGATACGATACGCAGTATTTT.